The present T cell receptor (beta chain) was sequenced within a study of blood T cell repertoires in COVID-19. This clone occurred once. The germline V gene has CDR1 LNHDA and CDR2 SQIVND (reference sequence). The length of the CDR3 is 16 residues. V lost 1 base and J 0 bases, leaving 13 bases between the germline ends. Produced via immunoSEQ multiplex PCR; TCRdb's table is partial and in-frame only. The table includes around 80,000 clones, roughly four fifths detected once. This receptor was obtained from an elderly man with acute or convalescent COVID-19. The V call is TRBV19, the J call TRBJ2-7; possibly TRBD2 for D (5 bases). Material for sequencing was peripheral blood. CDR3 in DNA: TGTGCCAGTAGTATAGTGGCCGGGGTCTTCTCCTACGAGCAGTACTTC. Translation: CASSIVAGVFSYEQYF.